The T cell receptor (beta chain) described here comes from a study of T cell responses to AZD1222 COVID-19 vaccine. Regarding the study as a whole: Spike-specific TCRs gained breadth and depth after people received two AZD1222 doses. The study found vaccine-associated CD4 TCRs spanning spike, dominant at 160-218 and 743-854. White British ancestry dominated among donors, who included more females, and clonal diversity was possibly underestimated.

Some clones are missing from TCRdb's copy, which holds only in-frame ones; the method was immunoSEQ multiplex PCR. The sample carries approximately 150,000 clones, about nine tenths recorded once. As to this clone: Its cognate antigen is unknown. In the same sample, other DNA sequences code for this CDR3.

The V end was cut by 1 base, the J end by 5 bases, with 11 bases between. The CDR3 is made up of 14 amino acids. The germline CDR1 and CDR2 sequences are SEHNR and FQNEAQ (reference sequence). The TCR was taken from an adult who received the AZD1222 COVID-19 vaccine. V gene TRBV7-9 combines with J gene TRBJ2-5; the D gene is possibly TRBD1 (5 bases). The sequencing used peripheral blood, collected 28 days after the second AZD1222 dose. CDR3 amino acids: CASSLGQSGETQYF. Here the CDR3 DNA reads TGTGCCAGCAGCTTAGGACAGTCCGGGGAGACCCAGTACTTC.